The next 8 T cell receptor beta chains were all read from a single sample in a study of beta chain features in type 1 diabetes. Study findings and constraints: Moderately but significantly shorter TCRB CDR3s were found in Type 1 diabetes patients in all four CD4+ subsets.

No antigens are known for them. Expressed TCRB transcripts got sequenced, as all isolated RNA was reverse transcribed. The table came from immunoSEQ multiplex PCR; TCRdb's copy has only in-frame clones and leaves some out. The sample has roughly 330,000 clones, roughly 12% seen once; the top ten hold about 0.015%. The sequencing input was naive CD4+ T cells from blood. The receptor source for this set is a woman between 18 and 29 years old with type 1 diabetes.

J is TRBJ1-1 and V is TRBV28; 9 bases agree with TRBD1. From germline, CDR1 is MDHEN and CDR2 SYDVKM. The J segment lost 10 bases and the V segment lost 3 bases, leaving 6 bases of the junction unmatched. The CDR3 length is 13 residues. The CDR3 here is CASSFGTGRGAFF. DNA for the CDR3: TGTGCCAGCAGTTTCGGGACAGGGAGAGGAGCTTTCTTT.

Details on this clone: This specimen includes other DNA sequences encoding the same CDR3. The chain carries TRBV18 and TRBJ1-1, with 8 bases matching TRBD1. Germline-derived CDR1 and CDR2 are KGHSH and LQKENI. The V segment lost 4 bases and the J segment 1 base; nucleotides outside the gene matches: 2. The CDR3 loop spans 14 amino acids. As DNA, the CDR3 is TGTGCCAGCTCACTCGGACAGGGGAACACTGAAGCTTTCTTT. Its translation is CASSLGQGNTEAFF.

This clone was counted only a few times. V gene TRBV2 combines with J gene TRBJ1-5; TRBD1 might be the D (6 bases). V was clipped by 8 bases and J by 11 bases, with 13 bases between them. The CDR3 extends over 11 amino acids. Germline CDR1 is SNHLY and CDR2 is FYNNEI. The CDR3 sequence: CASHRDGTQHF. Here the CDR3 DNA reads TGTGCCAGCCACAGGGATGGCACCCAGCATTTT.

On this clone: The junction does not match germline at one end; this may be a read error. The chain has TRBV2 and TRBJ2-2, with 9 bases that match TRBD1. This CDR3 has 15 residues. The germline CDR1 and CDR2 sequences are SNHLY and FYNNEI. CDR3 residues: CASSVDRGNAGELFF. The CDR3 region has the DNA TGTGCCAGCAGTGTCGACAGGGGGAACGCCGGGGAGCTGTTTTTT.

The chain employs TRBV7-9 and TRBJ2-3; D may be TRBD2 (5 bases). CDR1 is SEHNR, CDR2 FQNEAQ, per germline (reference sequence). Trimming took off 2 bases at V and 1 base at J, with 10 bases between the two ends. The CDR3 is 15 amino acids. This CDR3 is CASSLPRVGTDTQYF. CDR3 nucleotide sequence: TGTGCCAGCAGCTTACCGCGGGTAGGCACAGATACGCAGTATTTT.

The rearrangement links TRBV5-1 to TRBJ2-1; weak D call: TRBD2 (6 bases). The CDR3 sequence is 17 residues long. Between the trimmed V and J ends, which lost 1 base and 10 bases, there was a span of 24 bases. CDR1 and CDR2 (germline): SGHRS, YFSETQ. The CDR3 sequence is CASSLLVLSRERREQFF. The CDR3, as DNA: TGCGCCAGCAGCTTGCTGGTGTTGTCGCGGGAACGTAGAGAGCAGTTCTTC.

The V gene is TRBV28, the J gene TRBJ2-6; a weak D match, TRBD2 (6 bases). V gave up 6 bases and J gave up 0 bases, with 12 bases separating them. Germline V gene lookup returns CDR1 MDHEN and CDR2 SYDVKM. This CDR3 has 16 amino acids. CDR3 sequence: CASRSGGFSGANVLTF. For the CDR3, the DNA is TGTGCCAGCAGATCCGGGGGATTCTCTGGGGCCAACGTCCTGACTTTC. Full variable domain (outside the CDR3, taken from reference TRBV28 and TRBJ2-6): DVKVTQSSRYLVKRTGEKVFLECVQDMDHENMFWYRQDPGLGLRLIYFSYDVKMKEKGDIPEGYSVSREKKERFSLILESASTNQTSMYLCASRSGGFSGANVLTFGAGSRLTVL.

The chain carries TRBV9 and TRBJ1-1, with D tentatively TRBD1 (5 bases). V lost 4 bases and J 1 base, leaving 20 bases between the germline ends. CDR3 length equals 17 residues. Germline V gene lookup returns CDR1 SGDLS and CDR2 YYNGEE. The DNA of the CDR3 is TGTGCCAGCAGCCAGAACACGAGGGAGGGACGGAACACTGAAGCTTTCTTT. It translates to CASSQNTREGRNTEAFF.